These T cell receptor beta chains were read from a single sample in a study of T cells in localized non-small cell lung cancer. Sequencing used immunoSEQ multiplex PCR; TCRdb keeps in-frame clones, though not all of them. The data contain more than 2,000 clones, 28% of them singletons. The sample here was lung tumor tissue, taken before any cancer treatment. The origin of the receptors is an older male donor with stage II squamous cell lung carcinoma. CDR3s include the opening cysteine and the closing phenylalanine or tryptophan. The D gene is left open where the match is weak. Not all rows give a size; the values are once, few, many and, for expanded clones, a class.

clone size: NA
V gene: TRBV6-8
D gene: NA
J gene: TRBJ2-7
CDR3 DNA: TGTGCCAGCAGGGCCGGAGTAGCTCTTTTGGACGAGCAGTACTTC
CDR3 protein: CASRAGVALLDEQYF

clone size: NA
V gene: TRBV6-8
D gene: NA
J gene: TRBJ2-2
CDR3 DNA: TGTGCCACCCTAACACGACTTGGTGGGGAGCTGTTTTTT
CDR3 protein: CATLTRLGGELFF

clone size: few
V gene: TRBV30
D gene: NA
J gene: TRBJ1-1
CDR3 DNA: TGTGCCTGGAGCGGAGCCTCGACAGGAGCAAACACTGAAGCTTTCTTT
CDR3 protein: CAWSGASTGANTEAFF

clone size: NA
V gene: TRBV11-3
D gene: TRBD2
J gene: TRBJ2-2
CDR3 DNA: TGTGCCAGCAGCTTACGTTGGGGTTTTAGCGGGAGCCTGAACACCGGGGAGCTGTTTTTT
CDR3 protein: CASSLRWGFSGSLNTGELFF

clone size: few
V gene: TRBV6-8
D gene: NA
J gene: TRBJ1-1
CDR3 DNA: TGTGCCAGCAGTCGCCTCGACACGGCTGAAGCTTTCTTT
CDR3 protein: CASSRLDTAEAFF

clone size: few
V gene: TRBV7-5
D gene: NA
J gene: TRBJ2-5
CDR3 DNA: TGTGCCAGCAGCCCGAGAGGGGGGCCGGGGGAGACCCAGTACTTC
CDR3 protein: CASSPRGGPGETQYF

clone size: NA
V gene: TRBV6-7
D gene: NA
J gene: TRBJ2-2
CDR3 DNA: TGTGCCAGCGGGTATTCCGGGGAGCTGTTTTTT
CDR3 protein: CASGYSGELFF

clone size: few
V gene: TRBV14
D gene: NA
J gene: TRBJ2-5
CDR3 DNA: TGTGCCAGCAGCCATTTTAGGGAGACCCAGTACTTC
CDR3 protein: CASSHFRETQYF

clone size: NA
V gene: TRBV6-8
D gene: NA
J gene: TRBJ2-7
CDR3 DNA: TGTGCCAGCAGTTACCGAGGGGGGAACTCCTACGAGCAGTACTTC
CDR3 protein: CASSYRGGNSYEQYF

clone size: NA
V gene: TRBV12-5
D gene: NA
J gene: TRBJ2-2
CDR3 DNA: TGTGCTAGTGGTTTGTCCCCCGGGGAGCTGTTTTTT
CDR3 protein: CASGLSPGELFF

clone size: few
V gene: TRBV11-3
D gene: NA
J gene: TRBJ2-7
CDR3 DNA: TGTGCCAGCAGCTTAGACATAGTAGGGGGGTCCGAGCAGTACTTC
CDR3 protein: CASSLDIVGGSEQYF

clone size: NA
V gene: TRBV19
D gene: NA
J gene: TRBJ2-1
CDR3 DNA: TGTGCCAGTAGTATAGCCCGCGAGCAGTTCTTC
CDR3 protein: CASSIAREQFF

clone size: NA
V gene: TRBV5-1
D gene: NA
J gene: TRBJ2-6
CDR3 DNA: TGCGCCAGCAGCCCGGTGGGACATTATTCTGGGGCCAACGTCCTGACTTTC
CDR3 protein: CASSPVGHYSGANVLTF

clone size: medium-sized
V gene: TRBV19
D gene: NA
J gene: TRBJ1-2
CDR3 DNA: TGTGCCAGTAGGAGGGGCGATAACCAGGGCTATGGCTACACCTTC
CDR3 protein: CASRRGDNQGYGYTF

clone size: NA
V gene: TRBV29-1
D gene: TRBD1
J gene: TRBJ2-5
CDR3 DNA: TGCAGCGTTTCCCCAGGGGGCGCAGGGGAGACCCAGTACTTC
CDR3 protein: CSVSPGGAGETQYF

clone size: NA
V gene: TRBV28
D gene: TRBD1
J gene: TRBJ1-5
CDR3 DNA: TGTGCCAGCAGTTTAATTCAGGTGGGGACAGGGGGACTTTATAGCAATCAGCCCCAGCATTTT
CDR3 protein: CASSLIQVGTGGLYSNQPQHF

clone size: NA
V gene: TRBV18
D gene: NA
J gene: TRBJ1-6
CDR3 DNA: TGTGCCAGCTCACCACGAGGGGAACGAAGTTCACCCCTCCACTTT
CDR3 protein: CASSPRGERSSPLHF

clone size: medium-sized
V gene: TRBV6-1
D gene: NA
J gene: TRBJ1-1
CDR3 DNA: TGTGCCAGCAGTGAAGTGGGCCGGGGGACTGAAGCTTTCTTT
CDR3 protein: CASSEVGRGTEAFF

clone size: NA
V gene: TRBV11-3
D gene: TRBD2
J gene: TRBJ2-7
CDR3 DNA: TGTGCCAGCAGCGGCACTAGCGGGAGGATATACGAGCAGTACTTC
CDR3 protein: CASSGTSGRIYEQYF

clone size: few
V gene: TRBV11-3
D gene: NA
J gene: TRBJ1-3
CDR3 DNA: TGTGCCAGCAGCTCATACAGCGCCTCTGGAAACACCATATATTTT
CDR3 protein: CASSSYSASGNTIYF

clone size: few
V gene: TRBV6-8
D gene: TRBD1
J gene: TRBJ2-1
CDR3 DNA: TGTGCCAGCAGTGACGAGACAGGGGGCTACAATGAGCAGTTCTTC
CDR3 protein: CASSDETGGYNEQFF

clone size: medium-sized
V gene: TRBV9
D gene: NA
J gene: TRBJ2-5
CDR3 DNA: TGTGCCAGCAGTGAAGCAGCTACCCAAGTAACCCAGTACTTC
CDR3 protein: CASSEAATQVTQYF

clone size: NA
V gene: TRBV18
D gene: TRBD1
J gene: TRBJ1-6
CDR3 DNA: TGTGCCAGCTCACCACAGGGGGCCTCCAATAATTCACCCCTCCACTTT
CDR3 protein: CASSPQGASNNSPLHF

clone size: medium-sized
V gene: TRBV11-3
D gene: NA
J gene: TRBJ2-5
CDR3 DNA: TGTGCCAGCAGCTCGATGGGGGGTCTTTACCAAGAGACCCAGTACTTC
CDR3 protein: CASSSMGGLYQETQYF

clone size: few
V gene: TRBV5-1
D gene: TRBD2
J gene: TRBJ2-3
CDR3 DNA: TGCGCCAGCAGCTCGGGACAAGGATGGGCTAGCGGGTTCGCACGCACAGATACGCAGTATTTT
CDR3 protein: CASSSGQGWASGFARTDTQYF

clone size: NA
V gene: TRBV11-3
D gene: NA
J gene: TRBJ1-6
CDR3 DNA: TGTGCCAGCAGCTTTGGGACAAGGAATTCACCCCTCCACTTT
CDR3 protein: CASSFGTRNSPLHF

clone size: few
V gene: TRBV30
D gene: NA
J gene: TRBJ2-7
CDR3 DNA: TGTGCCTGGAGTCGGCAGGACTCCTACGAGCAGTACTTC
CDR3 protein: CAWSRQDSYEQYF

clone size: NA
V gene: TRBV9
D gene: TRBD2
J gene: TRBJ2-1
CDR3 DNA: TGTGCCAGCAGCGCGGGAGGACCCTTCTACAATGAGCAGTTCTTC
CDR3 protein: CASSAGGPFYNEQFF

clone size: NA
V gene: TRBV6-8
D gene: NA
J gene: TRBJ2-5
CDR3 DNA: TGTGCCAGCAGTGAGATAGCCCAAGAGACCCAGTACTTC
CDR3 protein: CASSEIAQETQYF

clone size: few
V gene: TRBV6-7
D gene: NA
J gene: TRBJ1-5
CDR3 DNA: TGTGCCAGCAAAAGGTTCAATCAGCCCCAGCATTTT
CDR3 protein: CASKRFNQPQHF

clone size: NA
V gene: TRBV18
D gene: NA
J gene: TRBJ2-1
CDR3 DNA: TGTGCCAGCTCACCTCCGGCCTACATCTCCTACAATGAGCAGTTCTTC
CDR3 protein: CASSPPAYISYNEQFF

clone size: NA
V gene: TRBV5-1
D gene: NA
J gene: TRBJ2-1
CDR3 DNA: TGCGCCAGCAGCTGGGGAGGGGGTACGTACAATGAGCAGTTCTTC
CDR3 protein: CASSWGGGTYNEQFF

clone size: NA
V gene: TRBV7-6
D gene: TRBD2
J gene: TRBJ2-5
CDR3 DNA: TGTGCCAGCAGCGGGGGACTAGCGGGACCACAAGAGACCCAGTACTTC
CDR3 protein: CASSGGLAGPQETQYF

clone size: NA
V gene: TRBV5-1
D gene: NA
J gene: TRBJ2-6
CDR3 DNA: TGCGCCAGCAGCACCAACTCTGGGGCCAACGTCCTGACTTTC
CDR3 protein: CASSTNSGANVLTF

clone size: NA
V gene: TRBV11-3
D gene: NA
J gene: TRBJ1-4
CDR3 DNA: TGTGCCAGCAGCCGCGGGGGAGCTAATGAAAAACTGTTTTTT
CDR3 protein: CASSRGGANEKLFF

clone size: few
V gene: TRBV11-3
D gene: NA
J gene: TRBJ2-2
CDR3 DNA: TGTGCCAGCAGCCAAAACAGAAACACCGGGGAGCTGTTTTTT
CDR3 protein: CASSQNRNTGELFF

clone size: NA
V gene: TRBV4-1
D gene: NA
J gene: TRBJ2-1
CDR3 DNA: TGCGCCAGCAGCCAAGATGGTCGGGCCAGGTACAATGAGCAGTTCTTC
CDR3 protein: CASSQDGRARYNEQFF

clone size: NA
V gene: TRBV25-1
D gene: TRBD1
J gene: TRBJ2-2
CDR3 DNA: TGTGCCAGCAGTAAGGGACAGGGCACCGGGGAGCTGTTTTTT
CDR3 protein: CASSKGQGTGELFF

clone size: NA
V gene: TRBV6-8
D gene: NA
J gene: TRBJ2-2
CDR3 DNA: TGTGCCAGCAGTTACACCTTTCCGAACACCGGGGAGCTGTTTTTT
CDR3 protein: CASSYTFPNTGELFF